The text below deals with one T cell receptor beta chain. Its specificity is not known. The CDR3 totals 16 residues. V lost 3 bases to trimming and J lost 1 base, with 13 bases between them. Germline CDR1 reads MNHEY; CDR2 reads SMNVEV (reference sequence). This sample was taken from a study of shared clonotypes between healthy human individuals. At the level of the study: The study drew on two women and a few men aged 18 to 49 as donors. The study used three CD4 naive, three CD4 memory, two CD8 naive and one CD8 memory plate per donor.

Some clones are missing from TCRdb's copy, which holds only in-frame ones; the method was immunoSEQ multiplex PCR. The sample comprises hundreds of thousands of clones, around 73% of which are singletons, and around 2% rests with the top ten. Study findings and constraints: Roughly 5% of naive CD4 clonotypes were shared across a few donors. The generation probabilities recorded for non-shared clonotypes fell below those of clonotypes shared by all four donors.

Source material: memory CD4+ T cells sorted from blood. Subset in this sample: CD45RA-negative fraction. This TCR derives from a woman in her thirties in good health. V gene TRBV27 combines with J gene TRBJ2-1; D may be TRBD2 (6 bases). The CDR3 here is CASSFSGRTSYNEQFF. The CDR3 nucleotides are TGTGCCAGCAGTTTTAGCGGCCGAACATCCTACAATGAGCAGTTCTTC.